Sequencing of this T cell receptor beta chain was carried out in a study of human T cells and chemical hapten exposure. Germline V gene lookup returns CDR1 WSHSY and CDR2 SAAADI. Deletions cut 2 bases from V and 6 bases from J, with 15 bases between. The CDR3 spans 15 residues. TCRdb redid the calling of the RACE reads with MiXCR, one entry per CDR3 protein. This sample has 65,000 to 85,000 distinct CDR3 sequences; 10% to 15% occur once, and the top ten carry about 3.7%. Time point of the sample: patch test 1, 2 weeks after DPC sensitization. Treatment defined: therapeutic diphenylcyclopropenone sensitization with weekly scalp DPC. This clonotype was picked up a small number of times.

Sequences were derived from whole blood, sampled in connection with sensitization to the hapten diphenylcyclopropenone (DPC). The chain employs TRBV10-2 and TRBJ2-3, with D perhaps TRBD2 (7 bases). This clonotype originated in a woman aged 60-75 years with alopecia areata. Some clones in this sample may be carry-over from other donors' samples. The chain's CDR3 is CASSEALWGGDTQYF. In DNA, the CDR3 is TGCGCCAGCAGTGAGGCTCTGTGGGGGGGCGATACGCAGTATTTT.